Listed here are 2 T cell receptor beta chains from one sample, sequenced in a study of early T cells in non-severe SARS-CoV-2 infection. TCRdb redid the calling of the 5' RACE reads with MiXCR, one entry per CDR3 protein. The sample contains roughly 25,000 distinct CDR3 sequences, about 4.4% of which appear only once. Input material: whole blood. The receptor source for this set is an adult who was a healthcare worker with PCR-confirmed SARS-CoV-2 infection or an uninfected control (not recorded which).

This clonotype qualifies as medium-sized. The chain links TRBV6-6 to TRBJ2-1; 9 nucleotides line up with TRBD1. The CDR3 is 13 amino acids. Losses at the gene ends were 2 bases for V and 7 bases for J; bases not matched to a gene: 0. Germline V gene lookup returns CDR1 MNHNY and CDR2 SVGAGI (reference sequence). CDR3 in DNA: TGTGCCAGCAGTTACGGACAGGGGAATGAGCAGTTCTTC. Translation gives CASSYGQGNEQFF.

This clonotype was observed many times. The V gene is TRBV29-1, the J gene TRBJ2-5; no definite D call. This CDR3 has 12 residues. Per germline, CDR1 SQVTM and CDR2 ANQGSEA. Trimming removed 6 bases from V and 5 bases from J, with 13 bases in between. DNA for the CDR3: TGCAGCGTCGAGTCCTTGGGGGAGACCCAGTACTTC. This codes for CSVESLGETQYF.